What follows are 22 T cell receptor beta chains derived from one specimen sequenced in a study of PD-1 blockade in mismatch repair-deficient tumors. Clones were read by immunoSEQ multiplex PCR, and TCRdb kept only the in-frame ones, dropping some. The sample lists some 50,000 clones, 77% seen once, with about 3.5% in the top ten. Specimen: PBMCs, collected before pembrolizumab treatment. The receptors derive from an adult with mismatch repair-deficient cancer.

This clone came up a few times. The chain recombines TRBV12-5 with TRBJ2-7; possibly TRBD1 for D (5 bases). The CDR3 spans 12 residues. Germline V CDR1 and CDR2: LGHNT, FRNRAP. V lost 7 bases to trimming and J lost 1 base, with 8 bases between them. CDR3 region: CASAQGSYEQYF. Here the CDR3 DNA reads TGTGCTAGTGCTCAGGGTTCCTACGAGCAGTACTTC.

The chain joins TRBV4-3 to TRBJ2-6; D is unclear. V gave up 2 bases and J gave up 2 bases, with 4 bases separating them. Germline lookup yields CDR1 LGHNA and CDR2 YSLEER. The CDR3 length is 14 residues. The CDR3 sequence: CASSQFAGANVLTF. In nucleotides, the CDR3 is TGCGCCAGCAGCCAATTTGCTGGGGCCAACGTCCTGACTTTC.

This clone has more than one count but fewer than ten. The chain couples TRBV13 to TRBJ2-1, with 7 bases matching TRBD1. The trim removed 0 bases at V and 4 bases at J, leaving 6 bases unmatched. Germline V gene lookup returns CDR1 PRHDT and CDR2 FYEKMQ (reference sequence). The CDR3 contains 16 residues. The chain's CDR3 is CASSLGRQGLYNEQFF. The CDR3 region has the DNA TGTGCCAGCAGCTTAGGGAGACAGGGATTATACAATGAGCAGTTCTTC.

This clone was seen only once. V is TRBV5-6 and J is TRBJ2-7; 10 bases are a match to TRBD2. Germline V gene lookup returns CDR1 SGHDT and CDR2 YYEEEE. The V gene end was trimmed by 3 bases and the J gene end by 1 base; junction bases not matched to a gene: 7. The CDR3 length is 16 residues. CDR3 nucleotides: TGTGCCAGCAGCTCCCGCCGGACTAGCGGTTCCTACGAGCAGTACTTC. It specifies CASSSRRTSGSYEQYF.

The V and J genes are TRBV6-5 and TRBJ1-1; possibly TRBD1 for D (6 bases). Trimming left V 6 bases short and J 1 base short, with 12 bases between. The CDR3 is 14 residues long. CDR1 is MNHEY, CDR2 SVGAGI, per germline. The CDR3 bases are TGTGCCAGCAGACCCCTAGGGGGGAACACTGAAGCTTTCTTT. Protein product: CASRPLGGNTEAFF.

Here the CDR3 DNA reads TGTGCCAGCAGCTTGTATGGGGATCAGCCCCAGCATTTT. Its translation: CASSLYGDQPQHF. The chain combines TRBV7-9 with TRBJ1-5; D ambiguous. Per germline, CDR1 SEHNR and CDR2 FQNEAQ (reference sequence). V was trimmed by 3 bases and J by 5 bases, leaving 8 bases between them. The CDR3 runs to 13 residues.

The chain has TRBV18 and TRBJ2-1; TRBD1 or TRBD2 may be the D gene (6 bases each). This CDR3 spans 15 amino acids. The germline V gene encodes CDR1 KGHSH and CDR2 LQKENI. V was clipped by 8 bases and J by 0 bases, with 14 bases between them. CDR3: CASRGGTSSYNEQFF. The CDR3 DNA is TGTGCCAGCCGAGGGGGGACCAGCTCCTACAATGAGCAGTTCTTC.

This clone showed up just a few times. The rearrangement links TRBV6-5 to TRBJ1-2; unclear D gene. With 4 bases removed from V and 8 bases from J, the gap between germline ends came to 14 bases. Germline CDR1 MNHEY, CDR2 SVGAGI. The CDR3 length is 13 residues. CDR3 nucleotide sequence: TGTGCCAGCAGTTTAGCCCACGGAGGAGGCTACACCTTC. Its protein is CASSLAHGGGYTF.

Details on this clone: Compared with germline, one end of the junction differs, possibly owing to a read error. The V gene is TRBV7-7, the J gene TRBJ2-2; TRBD1 or TRBD2 may be the D gene (5 bases each). The CDR3 runs to 15 residues. CDR1 and CDR2 from the germline V gene are SSHAT and FNYEAQ (reference sequence). The chain's CDR3 is CASSLARGNTGELFF. CDR3 coding DNA: TGTGCTAGCAGCTTAGCGAGGGGGAACACCGGGGAGCTGTTTTTT.

V gene TRBV19 combines with J gene TRBJ2-5; 8 bases agree with TRBD1. The CDR3 has 13 residues. The V segment lost 6 bases and the J segment 4 bases; nucleotides outside the gene matches: 4. CDR1 is LNHDA, CDR2 SQIVND, per germline (reference sequence). In nucleotides, the CDR3 is TGTGCCAGTAGCCCAGGGGGCGGAGAGACCCAGTACTTC. Translation gives CASSPGGGETQYF. The entire variable domain, with the rest obtained from reference TRBV19 and TRBJ2-5, is as follows: DGGITQSPKYLFRKEGQNVTLSCEQNLNHDAMYWYRQDPGQGLRLIYYSQIVNDFQKGDIAEGYSVSREKKESFPLTVTSAQKNPTAFYLCASSPGGGETQYFGPGTRLLVL.

The chain joins TRBV29-1 to TRBJ1-3, with no clear D. V was pared by 5 bases and J by 3 bases, with 11 bases between. The CDR3 sequence is 13 residues long. Germline CDR1 SQVTM, CDR2 ANQGSEA. The CDR3 loop reads CSVTENDGNTIYF. Here the CDR3 DNA reads TGCAGCGTTACTGAGAATGATGGAAACACCATATATTTT. Filled out from reference TRBV29-1 and TRBJ1-3, the complete variable domain reads SAVISQKPSRDICQRGTSLTIQCQVDSQVTMMFWYRQQPGQSLTLIATANQGSEATYESGFVIDKFPISRPNLTFSTLTVSNMSPEDSSIYLCSVTENDGNTIYFGEGSWLTVV.

V and J are TRBV10-2 and TRBJ2-7, with D maybe TRBD1 (6 bases). Germline-derived CDR1 and CDR2 are WSHSY and SAAADI. CDR3 size: 12 residues. In DNA, the CDR3 is TGCGGCTCGCAGGGGAGCTCCTACGAGCAGTACTTC. As protein: CGSQGSSYEQYF.

The chain joins TRBV2 to TRBJ1-4; TRBD1 matches at 7 bases. The junction had 9 bases not matched to a gene; V was cut back by 8 bases and J by 6 bases. The germline V gene encodes CDR1 SNHLY and CDR2 FYNNEI. CDR3 size: 14 residues. DNA for the CDR3: TGTGCCAGCTCGGTAACAGGGGCGGATGAAAAACTGTTTTTT. It codes for CASSVTGADEKLFF.

This clone has just one count. The chain recombines TRBV14 with TRBJ2-2; D perhaps matches TRBD1 (6 bases). The CDR3 runs to 17 residues. V dropped 2 bases and J dropped 7 bases, with 20 bases sitting between them. Germline values: CDR1 SGHDN, CDR2 FVKESK. The CDR3 DNA is TGTGCCAGCAGCCAATTCCTTCCACAGGGCCCCGGCGGGGAGCTGTTTTTT. Translating gives CASSQFLPQGPGGELFF. The variable domain in full, completed from reference TRBV14 and TRBJ2-2, reads EAGVTQFPSHSVIEKGQTVTLRCDPISGHDNLYWYRRVMGKEIKFLLHFVKESKQDESGMPNNRFLAERTGGTYSTLKVQPAELEDSGVYFCASSQFLPQGPGGELFFGEGSRLTVL.

V gene TRBV7-3 combines with J gene TRBJ2-2, with D perhaps TRBD2 (5 bases). Trimming removed 3 bases from V and 4 bases from J, with 12 bases in between. CDR3 length equals 15 residues. Germline V lookup: CDR1 SGHTA, CDR2 FQGTGA. The CDR3 region is CASSLDGRGTGELFF. CDR3 coding DNA: TGTGCCAGCAGCTTGGACGGCCGGGGCACCGGGGAGCTGTTTTTT. Complete variable domain (other parts from reference TRBV7-3 and TRBJ2-2): GAGVSQTPSNKVTEKGKYVELRCDPISGHTALYWYRQSLGQGPEFLIYFQGTGAADDSGLPNDRFFAVRPEGSVSTLKIQRTERGDSAVYLCASSLDGRGTGELFFGEGSRLTVL.

In its sample, this clone is medium-sized (0.01 to 0.1%). The chain combines TRBV7-9 with TRBJ2-7; D not certain. The CDR3 has 12 residues. Trimming took off 5 bases at V and 3 bases at J, with 8 bases between the two ends. In germline, CDR1 is SEHNR, CDR2 FQNEAQ (reference sequence). The CDR3 DNA reads as TGTGCCAGCAGCCCGACGGACTACGAGCAGTACTTC. This gives the protein CASSPTDYEQYF. Together with reference TRBV7-9 and TRBJ2-7, the CDR3 gives the full variable domain: DTGVSQNPRHKITKRGQNVTFRCDPISEHNRLYWYRQTLGQGPEFLTYFQNEAQLEKSRLLSDRFSAERPKGSFSTLEIQRTEQGDSAMYLCASSPTDYEQYFGPGTRLTVT.

The CDR3, as DNA: TGTGCCACCAGCGCTCACGAAGGTGGGGCCAACGTCCTGACTTTC. Translated: CATSAHEGGANVLTF. The genes are TRBV15 and TRBJ2-6, with D hard to call. Trimming stripped 5 bases from V and 3 bases from J, with 11 bases between. This CDR3 spans 15 amino acids. The germline V gene has CDR1 LNHNV and CDR2 YYDKDF (reference sequence).

This clone has only one observation. The chain employs TRBV5-4 and TRBJ2-5, with 7 bases aligning to TRBD2. This CDR3 has 16 amino acids. Germline V gene sequence: CDR1 SGHNT, CDR2 YYREEE (reference sequence). Unmatched junction bases numbered 13, after V lost 3 bases and J lost 5 bases. The CDR3 loop is CASSSGGAGEGETQYF. The DNA for the CDR3 is TGTGCCAGCAGCTCGGGTGGCGCGGGAGAAGGGGAGACCCAGTACTTC.

The rearrangement uses TRBV27 and TRBJ2-7; 8 positions agree with TRBD2. The V and J ends lost 2 bases and 7 bases, in that order; junction bases with no gene match: 7. CDR1 is MNHEY and CDR2 is SMNVEV in the germline V gene (reference sequence). There are 14 residues in the CDR3. The chain's CDR3 is CASSLKAAGGEQYF. As DNA, the CDR3 is TGTGCCAGCAGTTTAAAGGCGGCGGGAGGAGAGCAGTACTTC.

This clone was observed many times. J is TRBJ1-1 and V is TRBV2, with a tentative D call TRBD1 (5 bases). Trimming took off 5 bases at V and 0 bases at J, with 13 bases between the two ends. The germline V gene encodes CDR1 SNHLY and CDR2 FYNNEI. The CDR3 is made up of 15 amino acids. CDR3 DNA: TGTGCCAGCAGTCGAGGGGTCCGGGTGAACACTGAAGCTTTCTTT. Translation gives CASSRGVRVNTEAFF.

This clone was recorded only once. V and J are TRBV14 and TRBJ2-7; D gene uncertain. V shed 0 bases and J shed 6 bases, with 9 bases lying between them. In germline, CDR1 is SGHDN, CDR2 FVKESK. The CDR3 has 13 amino acids. The CDR3 protein is CASSQEQTLEQYF. The CDR3 bases are TGTGCCAGCAGCCAAGAACAGACCCTCGAGCAGTACTTC.

The chain combines TRBV9 with TRBJ1-1; the D is unclear. The CDR3 runs 16 residues. Germline V CDR1 and CDR2: SGDLS, YYNGEE. V lost 0 bases to trimming and J lost 4 bases, with 16 bases between them. The CDR3 is CASSVGGEGWTTEAFF. The CDR3 DNA follows: TGTGCCAGCAGCGTAGGGGGTGAAGGCTGGACCACTGAAGCTTTCTTT.